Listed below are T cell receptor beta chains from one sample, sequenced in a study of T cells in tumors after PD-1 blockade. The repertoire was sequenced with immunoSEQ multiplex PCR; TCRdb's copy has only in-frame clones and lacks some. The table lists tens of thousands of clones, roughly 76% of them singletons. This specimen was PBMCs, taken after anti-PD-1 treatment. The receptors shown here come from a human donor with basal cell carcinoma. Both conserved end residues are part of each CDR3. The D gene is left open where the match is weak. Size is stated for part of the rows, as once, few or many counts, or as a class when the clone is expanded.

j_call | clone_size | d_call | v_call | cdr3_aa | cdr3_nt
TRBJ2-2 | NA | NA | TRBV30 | CAWSVGLATGELFF | TGTGCCTGGAGTGTAGGGCTAGCGACCGGGGAGCTGTTTTTT
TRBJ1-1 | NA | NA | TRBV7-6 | CASSLGGGGSDTEAFF | TGTGCCAGCAGCTTAGGAGGCGGGGGTTCAGACACTGAAGCTTTCTTT
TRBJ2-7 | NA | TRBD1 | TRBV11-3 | CASSGADRGGRNEQYF | TGTGCCAGCAGCGGAGCGGACAGGGGGGGACGGAACGAGCAGTACTTC
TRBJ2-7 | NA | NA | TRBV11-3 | CASSLVGSSYEQYF | TGTGCCAGCAGCTTAGTGGGCTCCTCCTACGAGCAGTACTTC
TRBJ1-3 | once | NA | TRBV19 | CASSESSGNTIYF | TGTGCCAGTAGTGAGTCCTCTGGAAACACCATATATTTT
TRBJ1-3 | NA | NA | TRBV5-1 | CASSTGLSGNTIYF | TGCGCCAGCAGCACGGGTTTATCTGGAAACACCATATATTTT
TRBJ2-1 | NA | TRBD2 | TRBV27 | CASSLPRTSGGADEQFF | TGTGCCAGCAGTTTACCCCGGACTAGCGGGGGAGCGGATGAGCAGTTCTTC
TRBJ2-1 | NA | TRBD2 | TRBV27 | CASIRAGANEQFF | TGTGCCAGCATCCGAGCGGGAGCCAATGAGCAGTTCTTC
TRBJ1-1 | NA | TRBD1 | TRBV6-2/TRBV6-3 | CASSYTRDRMTEAFF | TGTGCCAGCAGTTACACGCGGGACAGGATGACTGAAGCTTTCTTT
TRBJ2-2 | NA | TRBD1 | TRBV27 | CASSPGQGHSLTGELFF | TGTGCCAGCAGCCCGGGACAGGGACATTCCCTCACCGGGGAGCTGTTTTTT
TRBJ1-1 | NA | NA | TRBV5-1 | CASSLDRFEAFF | TGCGCCAGCAGCTTGGACAGATTTGAAGCTTTCTTT
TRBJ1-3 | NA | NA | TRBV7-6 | CASSLEHSSGNTIYF | TGTGCCAGCAGCTTAGAACACAGCTCTGGAAACACCATATATTTT
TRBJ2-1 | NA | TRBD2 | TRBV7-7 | CASSLGPAGGMNEQFF | TGTGCTAGCAGCTTAGGCCCAGCGGGAGGAATGAATGAGCAGTTCTTC
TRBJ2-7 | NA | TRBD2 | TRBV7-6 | CASSFSGEPYEQYF | TGTGCCAGCAGCTTTAGCGGGGAGCCCTACGAGCAGTACTTC
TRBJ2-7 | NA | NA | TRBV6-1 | CASSEAEGPYEQYF | TGTGCCAGCAGTGAAGCAGAGGGGCCCTACGAGCAGTACTTC
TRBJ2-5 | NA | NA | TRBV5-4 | CASTLTGQETQYF | TGTGCCAGCACCCTCACGGGGCAAGAGACCCAGTACTTC
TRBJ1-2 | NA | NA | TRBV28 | CASSLGLNYGYTF | TGTGCCAGCAGTTTGGGTCTCAACTATGGCTACACCTTC
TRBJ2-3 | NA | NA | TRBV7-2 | CASSLKGVSTDTQYF | TGTGCCAGCAGCTTAAAGGGAGTTTCCACAGATACGCAGTATTTT
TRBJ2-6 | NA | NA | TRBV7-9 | CASGHSDSGANVLTF | TGTGCCAGCGGCCATTCAGACTCTGGGGCCAACGTCCTGACTTTC
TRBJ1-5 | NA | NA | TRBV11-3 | CASSFTPGNGNQPQHF | TGTGCCAGCAGCTTTACTCCGGGCAACGGCAATCAGCCCCAGCATTTT
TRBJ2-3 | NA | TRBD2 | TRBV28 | CASSGVPRREGSTDTQYF | TGTGCCAGCAGTGGCGTGCCCCGGCGGGAGGGAAGCACAGATACGCAGTATTTT
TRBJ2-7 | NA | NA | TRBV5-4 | CASGRLTSSRDEQYF | TGTGCCAGCGGCCGATTAACAAGTTCGAGAGACGAGCAGTACTTC
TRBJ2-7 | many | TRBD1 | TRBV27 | CASSLQTGGRRQYF | TGTGCCAGCAGTTTACAAACAGGGGGCAGGCGGCAGTACTTC
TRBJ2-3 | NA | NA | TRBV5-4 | CASSLVQGFSSTDTQYF | TGTGCCAGCAGCTTGGTCCAGGGGTTCTCTAGCACAGATACGCAGTATTTT